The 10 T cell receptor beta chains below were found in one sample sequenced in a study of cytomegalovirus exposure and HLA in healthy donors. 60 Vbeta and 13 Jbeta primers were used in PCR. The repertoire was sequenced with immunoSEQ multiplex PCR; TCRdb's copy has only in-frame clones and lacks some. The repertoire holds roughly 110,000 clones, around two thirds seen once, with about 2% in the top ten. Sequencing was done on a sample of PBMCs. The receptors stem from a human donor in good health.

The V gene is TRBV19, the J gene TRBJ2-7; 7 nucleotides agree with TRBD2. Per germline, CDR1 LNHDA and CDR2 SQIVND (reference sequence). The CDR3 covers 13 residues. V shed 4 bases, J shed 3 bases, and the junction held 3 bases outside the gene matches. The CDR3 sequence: CASSTSSGYEQYF. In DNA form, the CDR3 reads TGTGCCAGTAGTACATCTAGCGGCTACGAGCAGTACTTC. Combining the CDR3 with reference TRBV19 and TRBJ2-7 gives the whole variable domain DGGITQSPKYLFRKEGQNVTLSCEQNLNHDAMYWYRQDPGQGLRLIYYSQIVNDFQKGDIAEGYSVSREKKESFPLTVTSAQKNPTAFYLCASSTSSGYEQYFGPGTRLTVT.

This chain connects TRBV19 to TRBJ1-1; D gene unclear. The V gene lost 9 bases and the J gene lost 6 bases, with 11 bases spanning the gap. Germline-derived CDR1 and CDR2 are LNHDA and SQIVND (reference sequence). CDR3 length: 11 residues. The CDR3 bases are TGTGCCAGCCGTTTGGGAGCTGAAGCTTTCTTT. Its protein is CASRLGAEAFF.

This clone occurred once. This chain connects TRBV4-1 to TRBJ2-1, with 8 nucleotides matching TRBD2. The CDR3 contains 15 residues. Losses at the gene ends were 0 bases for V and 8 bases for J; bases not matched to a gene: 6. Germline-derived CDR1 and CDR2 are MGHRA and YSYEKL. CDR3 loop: CASSQETGGRYEQFF. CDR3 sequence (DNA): TGCGCCAGCAGCCAAGAGACGGGAGGGCGTTATGAGCAGTTCTTC.

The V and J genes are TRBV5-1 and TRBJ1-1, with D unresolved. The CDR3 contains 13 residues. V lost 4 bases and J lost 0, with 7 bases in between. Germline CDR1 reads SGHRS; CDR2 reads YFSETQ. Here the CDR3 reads CASSLSVNTEAFF. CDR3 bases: TGCGCCAGCAGCCTAAGTGTGAACACTGAAGCTTTCTTT.

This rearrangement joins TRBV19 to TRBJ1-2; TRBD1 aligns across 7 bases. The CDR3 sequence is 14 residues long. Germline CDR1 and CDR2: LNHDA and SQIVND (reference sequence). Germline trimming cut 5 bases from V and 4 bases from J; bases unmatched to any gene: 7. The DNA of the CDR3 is TGTGCCAGTAGTTTCGACGGGACAGCCTATGGCTACACCTTC. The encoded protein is CASSFDGTAYGYTF.

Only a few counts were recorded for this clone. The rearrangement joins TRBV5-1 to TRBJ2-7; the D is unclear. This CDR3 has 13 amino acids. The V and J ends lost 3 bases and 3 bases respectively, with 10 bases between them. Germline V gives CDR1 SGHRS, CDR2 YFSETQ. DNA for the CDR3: TGCGCCAGCAGCTCCCATCCCATCTACGAGCAGTACTTC. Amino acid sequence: CASSSHPIYEQYF. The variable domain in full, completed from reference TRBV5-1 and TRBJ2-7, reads KAGVTQTPRYLIKTRGQQVTLSCSPISGHRSVSWYQQTPGQGLQFLFEYFSETQRNKGNFPGRFSGRQFSNSRSEMNVSTLELGDSALYLCASSSHPIYEQYFGPGTRLTVT.

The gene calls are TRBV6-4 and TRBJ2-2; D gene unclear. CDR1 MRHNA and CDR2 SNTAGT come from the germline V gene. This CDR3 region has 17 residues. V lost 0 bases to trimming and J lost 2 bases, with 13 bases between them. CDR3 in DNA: TGTGCCAGCAGTGACTCGTCCTCTATTCCCAACACCGGGGAGCTGTTTTTT. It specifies CASSDSSSIPNTGELFF.

CDR3: CASRTGTGENEQFF. In DNA form, the CDR3 reads TGCGCCAGCAGAACCGGGACAGGGGAGAATGAGCAGTTCTTC. The chain employs TRBV5-1 and TRBJ2-1, with 10 bases identical to TRBD1. Germline assignment: CDR1 SGHRS and CDR2 YFSETQ. V lost 5 bases to trimming and J lost 7 bases; unmatched junction nucleotides: 6. The CDR3 loop spans 14 amino acids.

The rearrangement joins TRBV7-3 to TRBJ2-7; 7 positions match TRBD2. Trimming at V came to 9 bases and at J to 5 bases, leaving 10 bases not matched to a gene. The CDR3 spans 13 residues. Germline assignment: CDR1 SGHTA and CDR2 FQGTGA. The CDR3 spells CARAPGGPHEQYF. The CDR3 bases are TGTGCCAGGGCCCCGGGGGGTCCCCACGAGCAGTACTTC.

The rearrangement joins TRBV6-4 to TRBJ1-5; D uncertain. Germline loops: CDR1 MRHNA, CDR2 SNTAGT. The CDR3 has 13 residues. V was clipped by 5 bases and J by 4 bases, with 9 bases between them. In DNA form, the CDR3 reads TGTGCCAGCAGTCCCGTCTTAAATCAGCCCCAGCATTTT. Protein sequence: CASSPVLNQPQHF.